This T cell receptor beta chain comes out of a study of CXCR3-negative and CXCR3-positive naive CD8 T cells. Whole-study results and caveats: In cryopreserved cells, CXCR3 expression partially decreased, and fresh PBMCs were used in most assays.

Points on this clonotype: Antigen: not known.

It was by 5' RACE with UMI labels that the TRB cDNA libraries were prepared. From the 5' RACE reads, TCRdb lists one entry per CDR3 protein and no DNA. This table holds some 39,000 distinct CDR3 sequences. This CDR3 is built from 13 residues. CDR1 and CDR2 (germline): DFQATT, SNEGSKA (reference sequence). The source of this sequence is a human donor in good health. Some clones in this sample may be carry-over from other donors' samples. The sample consisted of naive CXCR3- CD8+ T cells from blood. Subset in this sample: CD45RO-CCR7+CD27+CD95- naive CD8+ T cells lacking CXCR3 (TNR3-). This chain links TRBV20-1 with TRBJ2-7; TCRdb gives TRBD2 as the D gene, but with no DNA this cannot be confirmed. The CDR3 is CSARGSGDYEQYF.